This TCR beta chain came from a study of PD-1 blockade in classical Hodgkin lymphoma. Study conclusions and caveats: Complete responders started with a diversity level that resembled newly diagnosed patients at baseline. When set against healthy donors, newly diagnosed patients were reported to show lower baseline TCR diversity.

To note about this clone: Its antigen is currently unknown.

The method was immunoSEQ multiplex PCR; TCRdb's version includes in-frame clones alone and lacks a portion of them. The table has approximately 18,000 clones, roughly 72% seen once. Specified time point: cycle 4 day 1 (C4D1), after less than seven weeks of nivolumab. Every patient experienced relapse after autologous stem cell transplantation, and brentuximab vedotin exposure varied. Under best response, outcomes were complete response, partial response or progressive disease. The ends were cut back, 0 bases at V and 8 bases at J, with 13 bases in the middle. This CDR3 has 15 amino acids. Germline V gives CDR1 SGHAT, CDR2 FQNNGV.

The material was peripheral blood mononuclear cells (PBMCs), obtained before the fourth cycle of nivolumab. This clonotype was sampled from a human donor with classical Hodgkin lymphoma. This rearrangement joins TRBV11-2 to TRBJ2-2, with D possibly TRBD2 on 5 matching bases. CDR3 residues: CASSLDSGLWGELFF. In nucleotides, the CDR3 is TGTGCCAGCAGCTTAGATTCGGGGTTATGGGGGGAGCTGTTTTTT.